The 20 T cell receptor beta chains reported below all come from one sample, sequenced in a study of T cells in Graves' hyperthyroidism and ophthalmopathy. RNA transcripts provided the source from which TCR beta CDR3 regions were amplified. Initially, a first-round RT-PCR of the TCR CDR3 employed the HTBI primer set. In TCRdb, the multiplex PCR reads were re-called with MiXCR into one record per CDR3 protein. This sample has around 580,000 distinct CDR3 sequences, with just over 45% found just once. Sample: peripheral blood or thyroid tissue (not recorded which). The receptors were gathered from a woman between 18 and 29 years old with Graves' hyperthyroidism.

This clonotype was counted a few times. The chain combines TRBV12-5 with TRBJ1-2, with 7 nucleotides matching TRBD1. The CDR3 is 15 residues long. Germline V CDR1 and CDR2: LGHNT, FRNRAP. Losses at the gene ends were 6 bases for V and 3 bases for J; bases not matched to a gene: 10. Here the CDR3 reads CASGRAGGDYYGYTF. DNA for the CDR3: TGTGCTAGTGGCCGAGCAGGGGGGGACTACTATGGCTACACCTTC.

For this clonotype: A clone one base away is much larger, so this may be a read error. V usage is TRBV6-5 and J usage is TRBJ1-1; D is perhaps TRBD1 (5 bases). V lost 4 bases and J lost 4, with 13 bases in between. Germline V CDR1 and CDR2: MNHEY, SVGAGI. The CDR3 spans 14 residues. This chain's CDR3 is CASSCRGVGTEAFF. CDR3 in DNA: TGTGCCAGCAGTTGCCGGGGGGTGGGCACTGAAGCTTTCTTT.

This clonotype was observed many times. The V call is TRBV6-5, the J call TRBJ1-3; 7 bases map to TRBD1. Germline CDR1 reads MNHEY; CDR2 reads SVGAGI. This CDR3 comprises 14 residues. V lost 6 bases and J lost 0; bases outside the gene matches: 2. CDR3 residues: CASRQGLSGNTIYF. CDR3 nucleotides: TGTGCCAGCAGACAGGGGCTCTCTGGAAACACCATATATTTT.

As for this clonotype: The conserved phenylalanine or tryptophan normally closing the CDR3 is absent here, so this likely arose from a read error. The CDR3 protein is CSLFPYRDTEAFS. In DNA, the CDR3 is TGCAGCCTTTTTCCGTACCGGGACACTGAAGCTTTCTCT. This rearrangement joins TRBV20-1 to TRBJ1-1; D remains ambiguous. Germline V gene data show CDR1 as DFQATT and CDR2 as SNEGSKA (reference sequence). The CDR3 runs 13 residues.

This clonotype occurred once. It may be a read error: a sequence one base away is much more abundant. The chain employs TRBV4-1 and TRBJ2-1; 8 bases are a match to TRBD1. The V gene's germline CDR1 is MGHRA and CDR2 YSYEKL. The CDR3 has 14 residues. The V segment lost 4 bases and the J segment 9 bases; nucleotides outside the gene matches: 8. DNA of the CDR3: TGCGCCAGCAGCCTCGACAGGGGCGAGGGTGAGCAGTTCTTC. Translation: CASSLDRGEGEQFF.

CDR3 amino acids: CASSTGDTPYEQYF. The CDR3 region has the DNA TGTGCCAGCTCCACGGGAGACACCCCCTACGAGCAGTACTTC. The chain uses TRBV6-6 and TRBJ2-7; D may be TRBD2 (6 bases). The CDR3 loop spans 14 amino acids. Trimming pared 8 bases from V and 2 bases from J, leaving 16 bases between. Germline V CDR1 and CDR2: MNHNY, SVGAGI (reference sequence).

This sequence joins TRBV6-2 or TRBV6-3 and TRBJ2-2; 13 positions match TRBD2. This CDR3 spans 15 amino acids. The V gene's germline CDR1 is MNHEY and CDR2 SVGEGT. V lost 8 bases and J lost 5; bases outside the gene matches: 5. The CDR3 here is CASGPTSGRTGELFF. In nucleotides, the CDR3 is TGTGCCAGCGGCCCGACTAGCGGGAGGACCGGGGAGCTGTTTTTT.

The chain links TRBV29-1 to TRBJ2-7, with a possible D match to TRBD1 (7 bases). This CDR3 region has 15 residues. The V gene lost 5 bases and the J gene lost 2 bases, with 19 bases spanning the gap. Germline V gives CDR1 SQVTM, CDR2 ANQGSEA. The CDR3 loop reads CSVSGGGTATYEQYF. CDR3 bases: TGCAGCGTTAGTGGTGGCGGGACAGCGACCTACGAGCAGTACTTC.

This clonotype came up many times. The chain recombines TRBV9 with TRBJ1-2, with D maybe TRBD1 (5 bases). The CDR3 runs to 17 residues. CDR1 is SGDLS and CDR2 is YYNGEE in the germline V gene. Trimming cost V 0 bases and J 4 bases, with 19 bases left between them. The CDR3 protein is CASSVATGRQLAYGYTF. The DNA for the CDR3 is TGTGCCAGCAGCGTAGCTACAGGTAGACAGCTTGCCTATGGCTACACCTTC.

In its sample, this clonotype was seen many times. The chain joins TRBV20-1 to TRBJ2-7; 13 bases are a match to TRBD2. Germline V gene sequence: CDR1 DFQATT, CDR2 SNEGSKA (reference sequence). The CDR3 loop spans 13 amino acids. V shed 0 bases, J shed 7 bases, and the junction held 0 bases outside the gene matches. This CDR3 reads CSARETSGREQYF. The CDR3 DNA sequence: TGCAGTGCTAGAGAGACTAGCGGGAGGGAGCAGTACTTC.

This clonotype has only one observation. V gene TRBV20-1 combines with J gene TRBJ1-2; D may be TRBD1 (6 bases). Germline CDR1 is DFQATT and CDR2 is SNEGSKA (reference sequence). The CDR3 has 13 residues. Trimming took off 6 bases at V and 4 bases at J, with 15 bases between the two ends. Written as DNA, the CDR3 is TGCAGTGCGGGAGGGGGGGTCCCCTATGGCTACACCTTC. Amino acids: CSAGGGVPYGYTF.

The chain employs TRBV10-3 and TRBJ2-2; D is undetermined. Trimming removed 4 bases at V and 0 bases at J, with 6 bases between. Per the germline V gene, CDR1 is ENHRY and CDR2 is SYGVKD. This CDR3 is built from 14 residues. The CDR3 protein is CAISGWSNTGELFF. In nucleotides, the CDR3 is TGTGCCATCAGTGGATGGTCGAACACCGGGGAGCTGTTTTTT.

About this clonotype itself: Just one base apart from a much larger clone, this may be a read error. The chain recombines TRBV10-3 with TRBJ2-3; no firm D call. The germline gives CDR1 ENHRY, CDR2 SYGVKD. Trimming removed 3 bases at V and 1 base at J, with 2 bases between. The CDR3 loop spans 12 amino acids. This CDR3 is CAISEGTDTQYF. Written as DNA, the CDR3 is TGTGCCATCAGTGAAGGCACAGATACGCAGTATTTT.

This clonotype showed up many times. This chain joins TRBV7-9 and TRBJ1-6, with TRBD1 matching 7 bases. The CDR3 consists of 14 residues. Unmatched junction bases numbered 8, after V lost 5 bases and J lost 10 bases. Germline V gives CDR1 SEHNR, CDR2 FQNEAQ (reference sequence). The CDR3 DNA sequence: TGTGCCAGCAGCGAAAGGTCGACAGGGTCACCCCTCCACTTT. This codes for CASSERSTGSPLHF.

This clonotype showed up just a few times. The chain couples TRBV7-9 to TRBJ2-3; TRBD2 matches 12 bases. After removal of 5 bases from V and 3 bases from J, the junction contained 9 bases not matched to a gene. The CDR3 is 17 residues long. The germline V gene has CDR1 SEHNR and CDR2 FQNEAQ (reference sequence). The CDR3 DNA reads TGTGCCAGCAGCCCCGGACTAGCGGGGAAGGGAACAGATACGCAGTATTTT. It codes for CASSPGLAGKGTDTQYF.

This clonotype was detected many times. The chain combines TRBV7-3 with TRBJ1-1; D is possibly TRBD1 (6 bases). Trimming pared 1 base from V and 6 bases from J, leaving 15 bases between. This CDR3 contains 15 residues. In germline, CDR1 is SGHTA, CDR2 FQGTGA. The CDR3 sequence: CASSLMGGGWAEAFF. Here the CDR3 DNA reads TGTGCCAGCAGCTTAATGGGGGGCGGGTGGGCTGAAGCTTTCTTT.

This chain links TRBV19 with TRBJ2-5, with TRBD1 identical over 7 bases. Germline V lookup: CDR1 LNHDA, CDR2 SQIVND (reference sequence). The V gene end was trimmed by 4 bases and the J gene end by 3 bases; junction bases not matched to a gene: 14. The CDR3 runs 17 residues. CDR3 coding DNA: TGTGCCAGTAGTAGCCGGGACAGAGGGGGATCCGAAGAGACCCAGTACTTC. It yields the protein CASSSRDRGGSEETQYF.

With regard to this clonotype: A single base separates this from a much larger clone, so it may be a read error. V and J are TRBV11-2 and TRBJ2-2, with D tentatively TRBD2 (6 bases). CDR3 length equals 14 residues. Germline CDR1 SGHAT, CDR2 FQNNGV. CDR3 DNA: TGTGCCAGCAGCCACGGGAGTATCTCCGGGCAGCTGTTTTTT. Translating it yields CASSHGSISGQLFF.

DNA of the CDR3: TGCAGCGTTGAAGATGGTGATAGCTATGGCTACACCTTC. It encodes CSVEDGDSYGYTF. The chain couples TRBV29-1 to TRBJ1-2; D remains ambiguous. Germline CDR1 reads SQVTM; CDR2 reads ANQGSEA. The V and J ends lost 0 bases and 4 bases respectively, with 9 bases between them. CDR3 size: 13 residues.

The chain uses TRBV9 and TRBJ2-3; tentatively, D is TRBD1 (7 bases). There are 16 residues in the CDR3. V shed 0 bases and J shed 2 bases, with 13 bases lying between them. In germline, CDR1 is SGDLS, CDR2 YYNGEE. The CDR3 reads CASSVGGGTVTDTQYF. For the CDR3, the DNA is TGTGCCAGCAGCGTAGGAGGAGGGACAGTCACAGATACGCAGTATTTT.